This T cell receptor beta chain was recorded in a study of T cell repertoires in cytomegalovirus infection (dated by TCRdb to the late 2010s). Study-wide context: Because public TCR beta signatures pointed to carriage of CMV infection together with the matching HLA type, the HLA type of each donor mattered for the analysis.

Concerning this clonotype itself: It has no known antigen specificity. Per-base qualities were not stored, and no clone one base away is much larger.

Overall study results and their limits: In both this cohort and an independent cohort of under 450 donors, the cumulative frequency of public TCR beta family members distinguished carriers of CMV infection plus the relevant HLA type. In the ex vivo response, HLA-C-restricted CMV-specific TCR beta clonotypes were dominant, and in two of eight donors the single most frequent clonotype came from this HLA-C-restricted group.

From the cysteine through the phenylalanine, the CDR3 covers 14 amino acids. Only the CDR3 region is kept as DNA, spanning 42 bases read in frame from base 1. Taken from the germline V gene, the CDR1 and CDR2 loops are SGDLS and YYNGEE. V loses 4 bases at its end and J loses 3 bases; junction bases beyond the gene matches: 7. Sequencing used an Illumina HiSeq 1500. TCRdb reprocessed the public reads (quality trimming at Q25 with fastp, clone calling with MiXCR) and kept in-frame beta chains. Each record represents a unique CDR3 protein, reported with the most common genes and DNA among its rows. This sample is represented by around 350,000 distinct CDR3 sequences; 15% to 20% of them were singletons. The ten most abundant clones make up around 10% of the sample.

The chain joins TRBV9 to TRBJ2-7; TRBD2 matches 7 bases in the middle. What was sequenced was PBMCs. The TCR comes from a human donor in good health (CMV status not recorded). Some clones in this sample may be carry-over from other donors' samples. The CDR3 corresponds to CASSIQAGNYEQYF. The DNA sequence is given as TGTGCCAGCAGCATCCAAGCGGGAAACTACGAGCAGTACTTC.